This TCR beta chain is drawn from a study of monozygotic twins with inflammatory bowel disease. The study, taken as a whole, reports: Fewer clonotypes were shared with others by IBD patients than by healthy twins, especially with disease activity. It was in IBD patients that TCRbeta diversity (inverse Simpson) was lower than in healthy co-twins.

Per individual sample, eight separate reactions were used to make cDNA. Each CDR3 protein gets one entry in TCRdb, which reprocessed the 5' RACE reads and gives no DNA. Recorded for this sample: fewer than 350,000 distinct CDR3 sequences. Concerning this clonotype: The antigen remains undetermined.

The sequencing sample was made of blood. This sequence was found in a human donor with ulcerative colitis or Crohn's disease, or a healthy co-twin of an affected twin (not recorded which).

CDR3 loop: CASSLVLAGGETQYF. The gene calls are TRBV5-1 and TRBJ2-5. The CDR3 loop spans 15 amino acids. Per germline, CDR1 SGHRS and CDR2 YFSETQ.